These 22 T cell receptor beta chains were all obtained from the same sample, sequenced in a study of control samples from healthy donors and cancer patients. This table comes from immunoSEQ multiplex PCR, and its TCRdb copy is limited to in-frame clones, with some not included. In the table there are 130,000 or so clones, 88% of which are singletons. The sample consisted of blood. The receptors shown here come from a man aged 45-60 years in good health.

This chain connects TRBV28 to TRBJ1-2; a weak D match, TRBD1 (6 bases). This CDR3 comprises 15 residues. Germline values: CDR1 MDHEN, CDR2 SYDVKM. The V end lost 1 base, the J end lost 4 bases, and 13 bases lay between the germline ends. For the CDR3, the DNA is TGTGCCAGCAGTTTATTCTTAGGACAGATCTATGGCTACACCTTC. Translation gives CASSLFLGQIYGYTF.

V and J are TRBV11-3 and TRBJ2-7; the D is unclear. Trimming took 2 bases from V and 5 from J, leaving 10 bases between them. The CDR3 loop spans 13 amino acids. Germline CDR1 is SGHNT and CDR2 is YENEEA. The CDR3 loop is CASSLISSDEQYF. CDR3 in DNA: TGTGCCAGCAGCTTAATATCCAGCGACGAGCAGTACTTC.

V usage is TRBV24-1 and J usage is TRBJ2-7; weak D call: TRBD2 (7 bases). Germline-derived CDR1 and CDR2 are KGHDR and SFDVKD. CDR3 size: 14 residues. The V end lost 4 bases, the J end lost 12 bases, and 21 bases lay between the germline ends. The CDR3 DNA reads TGTGCCACCAGTGACTTGCGGGGAGGGGGTCAACTGTACTTC. This gives the protein CATSDLRGGGQLYF.

The chain couples TRBV19 to TRBJ1-5, with a tentative D call TRBD1 (5 bases). This CDR3 is built from 14 residues. V dropped 7 bases and J dropped 9 bases, with 19 bases sitting between them. The germline gives CDR1 LNHDA, CDR2 SQIVND (reference sequence). CDR3 sequence (DNA): TGTGCCAGTAAACCCAGGGAGTCGCCTGGGCCCCAGCATTTT. Translation gives CASKPRESPGPQHF.

This chain links TRBV11-3 with TRBJ2-2; D might be TRBD1 (5 bases). Trimming stripped 1 base from V and 1 base from J, with 10 bases between. The CDR3 is made up of 16 amino acids. The germline V gene encodes CDR1 SGHNT and CDR2 YENEEA. This chain's CDR3 is CASSLVAGLNTGELFF. CDR3 in DNA: TGTGCCAGCAGCTTAGTTGCAGGGTTGAACACCGGGGAGCTGTTTTTT.

This clone appeared a few times. This rearrangement joins TRBV5-4 to TRBJ1-4; 7 bases line up with TRBD1. Germline V gene sequence: CDR1 SGHNT, CDR2 YYREEE (reference sequence). Losses at the gene ends were 4 bases for V and 8 bases for J; bases not matched to a gene: 11. The CDR3 has 15 amino acids. CDR3 sequence reads: CASSPGTASREKLFF. The DNA of the CDR3 is TGTGCCAGCAGCCCCGGGACAGCAAGCCGCGAAAAACTGTTTTTT.

The gene calls are TRBV5-1 and TRBJ2-5; D ambiguous. CDR1 and CDR2 from the germline V gene are SGHRS and YFSETQ. V was clipped by 4 bases and J by 3 bases, with 13 bases between them. CDR3 length: 14 residues. CDR3 region: CASSSSRTEETQYF. In DNA, the CDR3 is TGCGCCAGCAGCAGTTCACGAACGGAAGAGACCCAGTACTTC. Combining the CDR3 with reference TRBV5-1 and TRBJ2-5 gives the whole variable domain KAGVTQTPRYLIKTRGQQVTLSCSPISGHRSVSWYQQTPGQGLQFLFEYFSETQRNKGNFPGRFSGRQFSNSRSEMNVSTLELGDSALYLCASSSSRTEETQYFGPGTRLLVL.

This chain links TRBV24-1 with TRBJ2-5; 11 bases line up with TRBD1. The trim removed 3 bases at V and 1 base at J, leaving 9 bases unmatched. CDR3 length equals 18 residues. Germline CDR1 is KGHDR and CDR2 is SFDVKD. CDR3 coding DNA: TGTGCCACCAGTGATCCGACCGGCGGGACAGGGGGCCAAGAGACCCAGTACTTC. Its translation is CATSDPTGGTGGQETQYF.

The DNA for the CDR3 is TGTGCCAGCAGCTTCGGGGCGGGGTCGCCGTCCTACAATGAGCAGTTCTTC. It is translated as CASSFGAGSPSYNEQFF. The chain joins TRBV7-2 to TRBJ2-1; a possible D gene is TRBD2 (6 bases). The CDR3 is made up of 17 amino acids. CDR1 and CDR2 (germline): SGHTA, FQGNSA. V was pared by 3 bases and J by 1 base, with 16 bases between.

The chain carries TRBV5-1 and TRBJ1-1; 8 positions match TRBD1. This CDR3 comprises 12 residues. V dropped 1 base and J dropped 7; count of bases not matched to a gene: 0. Looked up from germline, CDR1 is SGHRS and CDR2 is YFSETQ. The CDR3 bases are TGCGCCAGCAGCTTGACAGGGGGTGAAGCTTTCTTT. As protein: CASSLTGGEAFF. Looking up the rest from reference TRBV5-1 and TRBJ1-1 gives the full variable domain: KAGVTQTPRYLIKTRGQQVTLSCSPISGHRSVSWYQQTPGQGLQFLFEYFSETQRNKGNFPGRFSGRQFSNSRSEMNVSTLELGDSALYLCASSLTGGEAFFGQGTRLTVV.

The chain uses TRBV6-5 and TRBJ2-2, with D perhaps TRBD1 or TRBD2 (5 bases each). This CDR3 region has 14 residues. Trimming left V 4 bases short and J 6 bases short, with 12 bases between. Germline CDR1 MNHEY, CDR2 SVGAGI. In DNA, the CDR3 is TGTGCCAGCAGTTTAAGTCTGGGGGCCGGGGAGCTGTTTTTT. This codes for CASSLSLGAGELFF.

The chain links TRBV5-1 to TRBJ2-7, with 12 bases that match TRBD1. CDR3 size: 15 residues. Germline CDR1 and CDR2: SGHRS and YFSETQ. V gave up 0 bases and J gave up 7 bases; unmatched junction bases: 5. CDR3 residues: CASSLAGTGGWEQYF. The DNA of the CDR3 is TGCGCCAGCAGCTTGGCTGGGACAGGGGGCTGGGAGCAGTACTTC.

As concerns this clone: At the DNA level, this CDR3 is encoded by other sequences in the same sample as well. V gene TRBV9 combines with J gene TRBJ2-7; 7 positions match TRBD1. The CDR3 length is 15 residues. V gave up 0 bases and J gave up 4 bases; unmatched junction bases: 7. In germline, CDR1 is SGDLS, CDR2 YYNGEE. The CDR3 loop reads CASSVGPGQTYEQYF. The CDR3 nucleotides read TGTGCCAGCAGCGTAGGTCCGGGACAGACTTACGAGCAGTACTTC.

The chain combines TRBV11-2 with TRBJ2-2; D ambiguous. Germline lookup yields CDR1 SGHAT and CDR2 FQNNGV. The CDR3 extends over 12 amino acids. V was shortened by 1 base and J by 6 bases, with 3 bases between the two germline ends. CDR3: CASSLGPGELFF. The CDR3 DNA follows: TGTGCCAGCAGCTTAGGCCCCGGGGAGCTGTTTTTT.

V usage is TRBV7-2 and J usage is TRBJ2-1, with TRBD2 identical over 12 bases. This CDR3 is 18 amino acids long. Germline assignment: CDR1 SGHTA and CDR2 FQGNSA. V was clipped by 5 bases and J by 8 bases; unmatched bases: 16. The CDR3 sequence is CASSPKGTSGGWIYEQFF. The CDR3, as DNA: TGTGCCAGCAGCCCAAAGGGTACTAGCGGGGGGTGGATCTATGAGCAGTTCTTC.

The chain uses TRBV11-3 and TRBJ2-3; D possibly corresponds to TRBD2 (7 bases). The germline V gene encodes CDR1 SGHNT and CDR2 YENEEA. The CDR3 is 15 amino acids. Trimming took off 5 bases at V and 5 bases at J, with 17 bases between the two ends. The CDR3 is CASSRRRGAEDTQYF. Here the CDR3 DNA reads TGTGCCAGCAGCCGTCGTCGGGGGGCTGAAGATACGCAGTATTTT.

V is TRBV3-1 (or the pseudogene TRBV3-2) and J is TRBJ1-2; no reliable D call. Germline loops: CDR1 LGHDT, CDR2 YNNKEL (reference sequence). Trimming took off 4 bases at V and 6 bases at J, with 12 bases between the two ends. The CDR3 is made up of 13 amino acids. The CDR3 region is CASSRGRSHGYTF. CDR3 DNA sequence: TGTGCCAGCAGCCGAGGGAGGTCCCATGGCTACACCTTC.

J is TRBJ2-2 and V is TRBV2; D possibly corresponds to TRBD2 (6 bases). Germline V gene lookup returns CDR1 SNHLY and CDR2 FYNNEI. The CDR3 is 15 amino acids. The V gene lost 4 bases and the J gene lost 4 bases, with 13 bases spanning the gap. DNA for the CDR3: TGTGCCAGCAGTGCTCTTGTTAGCGGCACCGGGGAGCTGTTTTTT. This codes for CASSALVSGTGELFF.

The V and J genes are TRBV4-1 and TRBJ1-1; 7 bases are shared with TRBD1. The CDR3 consists of 15 residues. Trimming removed 3 bases from V and 0 bases from J; junction bases left unmatched: 4. CDR1 and CDR2 from the germline V gene are MGHRA and YSYEKL. CDR3 region: CASSQGQILNTEAFF. CDR3 in DNA: TGCGCCAGCAGCCAGGGACAGATATTGAACACTGAAGCTTTCTTT.

The rearrangement joins TRBV9 to TRBJ2-3; 8 bases match TRBD2. Germline CDR1 reads SGDLS; CDR2 reads YYNGEE. This CDR3 contains 16 residues. V lost 3 bases and J lost 1; bases outside the gene matches: 7. CDR3: CASSAAGGSGTDTQYF. The DNA of the CDR3 is TGTGCCAGCAGCGCGGCGGGGGGTTCAGGCACAGATACGCAGTATTTT. The complete variable domain, with remaining parts taken from reference TRBV9 and TRBJ2-3, reads DSGVTQTPKHLITATGQRVTLRCSPRSGDLSVYWYQQSLDQGLQFLIQYYNGEERAKGNILERFSAQQFPDLHSELNLSSLELGDSALYFCASSAAGGSGTDTQYFGPGTRLTVL.

In the case of this clone: Other DNA sequences from this sample encode an identical CDR3 as well. The V call is TRBV19, the J call TRBJ2-1, with 12 positions matching TRBD2. The J segment lost 6 bases and the V segment lost 3 bases, leaving 3 bases of the junction unmatched. Germline CDR1 reads LNHDA; CDR2 reads SQIVND (reference sequence). This CDR3 region has 15 residues. Written as DNA, the CDR3 is TGTGCCAGTAGTATCGTGACTAGCGGGGGCAATGAGCAGTTCTTC. Amino acid sequence: CASSIVTSGGNEQFF. The full variable domain, in which reference TRBV19 and TRBJ2-1 provide the parts outside the CDR3, is DGGITQSPKYLFRKEGQNVTLSCEQNLNHDAMYWYRQDPGQGLRLIYYSQIVNDFQKGDIAEGYSVSREKKESFPLTVTSAQKNPTAFYLCASSIVTSGGNEQFFGPGTRLTVL.

The chain couples TRBV20-1 to TRBJ1-2, with D unclear. From germline, CDR1 is DFQATT and CDR2 SNEGSKA (reference sequence). V was clipped by 2 bases and J by 6 bases, with 7 bases between them. The CDR3 is made up of 11 amino acids. The CDR3 is CSARNPDGYTF. The CDR3 DNA reads as TGCAGTGCTAGAAATCCTGATGGCTACACCTTC.